This TCR beta chain stems from a study of T cell repertoires in cytomegalovirus infection. Study-level information: CMV epitopes, recently identified HLA-C-restricted and well-studied HLA-B-restricted, were used.

Germline V gene data show CDR1 as GTSNPN and CDR2 as SVGIG (reference sequence). CDR3 length equals 13 residues. V lost 2 bases, J lost 3 bases, and 11 bases lay in between. TCRdb called the reads again in MiXCR, with one record for every CDR3 protein. The sample records approximately 500,000 distinct CDR3 sequences, roughly a third being singletons. As for this clonotype: Antigen unknown.

Specimen: cultured PBMCs, collected from culture after CMV antigen stimulation. The TCR originated in a human donor in good health (CMV status not recorded). Some clones in this sample may be carry-over from other donors' samples. V gene TRBV30 combines with J gene TRBJ2-7; TRBD2 is a possible D gene (6 bases). CDR3 region: CAWSTGTFYEQYF. CDR3 nucleotide sequence: TGTGCCTGGAGTACCGGGACTTTCTACGAGCAGTACTTC.